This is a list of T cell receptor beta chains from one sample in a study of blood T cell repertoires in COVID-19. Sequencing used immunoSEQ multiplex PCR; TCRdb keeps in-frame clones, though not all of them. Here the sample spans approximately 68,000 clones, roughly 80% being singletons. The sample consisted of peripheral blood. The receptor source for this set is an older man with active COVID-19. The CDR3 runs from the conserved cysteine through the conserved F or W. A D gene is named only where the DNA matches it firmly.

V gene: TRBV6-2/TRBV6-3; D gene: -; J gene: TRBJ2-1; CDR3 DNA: TGTGCCAGCAGCCTCCCCAGGGCAGACAGTTACAATGAGCAGTTCTTC; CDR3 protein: CASSLPRADSYNEQFF
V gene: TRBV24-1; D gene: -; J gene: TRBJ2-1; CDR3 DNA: TGTGCCACCGGAGGGTACTCCTACAATGAGCAGTTCTTC; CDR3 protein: CATGGYSYNEQFF
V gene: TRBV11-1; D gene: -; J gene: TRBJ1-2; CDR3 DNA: TGTGCCAGCAGCTTAGTCGGCGGAGGCTATGGCTACACCTTC; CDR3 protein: CASSLVGGGYGYTF
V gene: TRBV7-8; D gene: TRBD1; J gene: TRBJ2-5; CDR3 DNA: TGTGCCAGCAGCTTAAGTAGCGGGACAGGGGTTCTGGAGACCCAGTACTTC; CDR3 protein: CASSLSSGTGVLETQYF
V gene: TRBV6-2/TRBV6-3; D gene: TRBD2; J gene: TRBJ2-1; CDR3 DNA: TGTGCCAGCAGTTACTCAGGGTTAGCGGGAGGCCAGCAGTTCTTC; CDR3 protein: CASSYSGLAGGQQFF
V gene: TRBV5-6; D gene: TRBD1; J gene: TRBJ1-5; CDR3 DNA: TGTGCCAGCAGCCTAAGACAGGGGGCACAGTATCAGCCCCAGCATTTT; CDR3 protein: CASSLRQGAQYQPQHF
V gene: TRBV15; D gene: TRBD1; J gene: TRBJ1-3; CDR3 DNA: TGTGCCACCAGCAGAGGCGGCCCAGGGGGCTCTGGAAACACCATATATTTT; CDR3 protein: CATSRGGPGGSGNTIYF
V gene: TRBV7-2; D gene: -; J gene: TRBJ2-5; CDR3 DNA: TGTGCCAGCAGCCCAGGTCTGGCACAAGAGACCCAGTACTTC; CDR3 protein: CASSPGLAQETQYF
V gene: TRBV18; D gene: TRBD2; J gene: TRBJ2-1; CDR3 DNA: TGTGCCAGCTTCCCAGGGACTAGCGGGAACAATGAGCAGTTCTTC; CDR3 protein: CASFPGTSGNNEQFF
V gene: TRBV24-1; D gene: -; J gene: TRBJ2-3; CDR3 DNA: TGTGCCACCAGCTCTAGCGACACAGATACGCAGTATTTT; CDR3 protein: CATSSSDTDTQYF
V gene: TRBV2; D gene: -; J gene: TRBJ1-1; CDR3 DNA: TGTGCCAGCAGTGTTCAGGGCACGAACACTGAAGCTTTCTTT; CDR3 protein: CASSVQGTNTEAFF
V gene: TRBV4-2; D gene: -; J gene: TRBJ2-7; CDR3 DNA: TGTGCCAGCAGCCGTTCCACAACCTACGAGCAGTACTTC; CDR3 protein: CASSRSTTYEQYF
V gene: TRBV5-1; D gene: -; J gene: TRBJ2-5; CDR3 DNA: TGCGCCAGCAGCTTAGCGGAGACCCAGTACTTC; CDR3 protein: CASSLAETQYF
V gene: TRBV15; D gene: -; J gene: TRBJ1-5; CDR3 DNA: TGTGCCACCAGCCGAGACCAGGGGAATCGGCCCCAGCATTTT; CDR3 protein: CATSRDQGNRPQHF
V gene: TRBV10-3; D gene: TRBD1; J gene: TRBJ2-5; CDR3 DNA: TGTGCCATCAGTGTGGACAGGATGGAGACCCAGTACTTC; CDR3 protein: CAISVDRMETQYF
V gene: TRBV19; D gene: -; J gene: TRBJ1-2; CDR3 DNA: TGTGCCAGTAGCCGAACCCCGGGGGCTAACTATGGCTACACCTTC; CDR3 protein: CASSRTPGANYGYTF